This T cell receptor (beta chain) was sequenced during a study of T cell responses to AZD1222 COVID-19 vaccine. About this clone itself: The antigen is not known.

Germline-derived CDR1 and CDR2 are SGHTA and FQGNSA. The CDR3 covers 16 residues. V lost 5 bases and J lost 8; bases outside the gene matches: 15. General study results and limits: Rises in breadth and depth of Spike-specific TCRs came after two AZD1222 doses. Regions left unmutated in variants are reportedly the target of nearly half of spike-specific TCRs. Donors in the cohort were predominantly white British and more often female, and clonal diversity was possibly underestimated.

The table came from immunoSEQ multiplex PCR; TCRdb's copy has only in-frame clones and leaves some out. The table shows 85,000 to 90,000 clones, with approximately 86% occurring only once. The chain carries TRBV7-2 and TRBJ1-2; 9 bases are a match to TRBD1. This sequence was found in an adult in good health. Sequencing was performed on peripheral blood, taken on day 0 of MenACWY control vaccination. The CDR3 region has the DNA TGTGCCAGCAGCCCCAATTATCGGGACAGGGTGGAAGGCTACACCTTC. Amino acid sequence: CASSPNYRDRVEGYTF.